The source of this T cell receptor (beta chain) is a study of patients and donors after allogeneic stem cell transplantation (dated by TCRdb to the early 2020s). Comments on this clonotype: The specificity of this receptor is unknown. It has no much larger one-base neighbor in the sample; base qualities were not kept.

From cysteine to phenylalanine, the CDR3 is 14 amino acids long. Only the CDR3 region is kept as DNA, spanning 42 bases read in frame from base 1. V loses 2 bases, J loses 6 bases, and the germline ends lie 13 bases apart. Taken from the germline V gene, the CDR1 and CDR2 loops are SNHLY and FYNNEI. Library prep was done by RT-PCR. The sequencer listed for this sample is NextSeq 550. The public reads were run again by TCRdb, first through fastp at Q25 and then through MiXCR, and only productive beta chains were kept. For every CDR3 protein sequence, its rows merge into one entry that carries the most common genes and DNA. Here the sample has around 240,000 distinct CDR3 sequences; less than 15% occur a single time. The ten largest clones take up roughly 11% of the sample.

The clonotype originates from a human donor who was either an allogeneic HSCT recipient or a stem cell or donor lymphocyte infusion donor (not recorded which). It is not recorded whose cells these are; they may come from a transplant donor. Here the chain combines TRBV2 and TRBJ1-1; TRBD1 is a weak D gene call, 5 bases matching. Sequences were obtained from blood, either unsorted or a sorted T cell fraction (not recorded which). The CDR3 protein: CASSEYQGPAEAFF. Read as DNA, the sequence is TGTGCCAGCAGTGAATACCAGGGACCCGCTGAAGCTTTCTTT.